The 28 T cell receptor beta chains below all came from one sample that was sequenced in a study of spatial heterogeneity in lung cancer. TCRdb redid the calling of the 5' RACE reads with MiXCR, one entry per CDR3 protein. The sample lists under 85,000 distinct CDR3 sequences; roughly 8% were seen once. Time point defined: sample taken at primary tumor resection. This material consisted of PBMCs, taken at surgery. Every receptor here comes from a male donor with early-stage non-small cell lung cancer.

There are many counts of this clonotype. The chain recombines TRBV29-1 with TRBJ2-2; D unclear. Germline values: CDR1 SQVTM, CDR2 ANQGSEA. Trimming took off 7 bases at V and 5 bases at J, with 11 bases between the two ends. This CDR3 region has 12 residues. The CDR3 spells CSARPGTGELFF. The CDR3 DNA reads as TGCAGCGCCCGCCCAGGTACCGGGGAGCTGTTTTTT.

The V and J genes are TRBV20-1 and TRBJ2-2; no reliable D call. Germline CDR1 reads DFQATT; CDR2 reads SNEGSKA (reference sequence). V was shortened by 2 bases and J by 5 bases, with 12 bases between the two germline ends. This CDR3 is 14 amino acids long. The CDR3 DNA is TGCAGTGCTAGAAGGTCGTCCGTAACCGGGGAGCTGTTTTTT. It is translated as CSARRSSVTGELFF.

The chain uses TRBV5-1 and TRBJ2-7; D is possibly TRBD2 (5 bases). The CDR3 runs 14 residues. V was shortened by 0 bases and J by 0 bases, with 7 bases between the two germline ends. CDR1 and CDR2 (germline): SGHRS, YFSETQ. CDR3 residues: CASSLVRDSYEQYF. Here the CDR3 DNA reads TGCGCCAGCAGCTTGGTACGGGACTCCTACGAGCAGTACTTC.

J is TRBJ2-7 and V is TRBV6-5; 9 bases line up with TRBD2. V lost 0 bases to trimming and J lost 6 bases; unmatched junction nucleotides: 9. This CDR3 has 16 residues. Germline CDR1 reads MNHEY; CDR2 reads SVGAGI. CDR3 DNA: TGTGCCAGCAGTTACTCGCCCCTAGCGGGGATTGGCGAGCAGTACTTC. Encoded protein: CASSYSPLAGIGEQYF.

This clonotype was detected many times. This chain links TRBV10-3 with TRBJ2-6; D is possibly TRBD1 (5 bases). The CDR3 extends over 15 amino acids. V was cut by 4 bases and J by 1 base, with 8 bases left in between. Germline V gives CDR1 ENHRY, CDR2 SYGVKD. The CDR3, as DNA: TGTGCCATCAGTGTCAGGGTGTCTGGGGCCAACGTCCTGACTTTC. Protein product: CAISVRVSGANVLTF.

This clonotype appeared many times. V gene TRBV5-1 combines with J gene TRBJ2-5, with TRBD1 as a possible D gene (5 bases). Trimming cost V 3 bases and J 4 bases, with 16 bases left between them. The germline gives CDR1 SGHRS, CDR2 YFSETQ. The CDR3 contains 15 residues. The CDR3 loop is CASSSMIGGAETQYF. The DNA of the CDR3 is TGCGCCAGCAGCTCAATGATCGGTGGGGCAGAGACCCAGTACTTC.

The chain has TRBV19 and TRBJ2-1; 12 bases map to TRBD2. The CDR3 loop spans 18 amino acids. V shed 7 bases, J shed 4 bases, and the junction held 14 bases outside the gene matches. Germline-derived CDR1 and CDR2 are LNHDA and SQIVND (reference sequence). DNA for the CDR3: TGTGCCAGTAAGAGGACAGCCAGGACTAGCGGGGCATACAATGAGCAGTTCTTC. Its protein is CASKRTARTSGAYNEQFF.

This clonotype was observed at least ten times. This sequence joins TRBV2 and TRBJ2-7; tentative D call: TRBD2 (6 bases). Germline CDR1 SNHLY, CDR2 FYNNEI. The V gene lost 8 bases and the J gene lost 0 bases, with 14 bases spanning the gap. CDR3 length equals 14 residues. The DNA for the CDR3 is TGTGCCAGCGGCCGGGACTCCCGCTCCTACGAGCAGTACTTC. It codes for CASGRDSRSYEQYF.

This clonotype turned up a few times. The chain uses TRBV5-1 and TRBJ1-3, with D uncertain. CDR1 SGHRS and CDR2 YFSETQ come from the germline V gene. The CDR3 totals 15 residues. V was pared by 0 bases and J by 0 bases, with 7 bases between. The CDR3 is CASSLGTGSGNTIYF. The DNA for the CDR3 is TGCGCCAGCAGCTTGGGCACCGGCTCTGGAAACACCATATATTTT.

In its sample, this clonotype was seen a few times. This chain connects TRBV5-1 to TRBJ2-1; D unresolved. The V end lost 5 bases, the J end lost 0 bases, and 18 bases lay between the germline ends. The CDR3 loop spans 17 amino acids. Germline V gene lookup returns CDR1 SGHRS and CDR2 YFSETQ. The CDR3 region is CASSSLGSRISYNEQFF. The CDR3, as DNA: TGCGCCAGCAGTAGTCTAGGGTCTAGGATCTCCTACAATGAGCAGTTCTTC.

This clonotype showed up many times. The chain employs TRBV2 and TRBJ2-1, with TRBD1 identical over 7 bases. The germline V gene has CDR1 SNHLY and CDR2 FYNNEI. CDR3 size: 13 residues. Unmatched junction bases numbered 2, after V lost 3 bases and J lost 6 bases. The CDR3 loop reads CASSDGTANEQFF. The CDR3 DNA is TGTGCCAGCAGTGATGGGACAGCCAATGAGCAGTTCTTC.

A few counts support this clonotype. The chain employs TRBV7-8 and TRBJ2-2; no reliable D call. CDR1 is SGHVS, CDR2 FQNEAQ, per germline. This CDR3 region has 12 residues. V dropped 6 bases and J dropped 6 bases, with 8 bases sitting between them. The CDR3 is CASRGRSGELFF. CDR3 coding DNA: TGTGCCAGCAGGGGAAGGTCCGGGGAGCTGTTTTTT. The whole variable domain, remainder taken from reference TRBV7-8 and TRBJ2-2, is GAGVSQSPRYKVAKRGQDVALRCDPISGHVSLFWYQQALGQGPEFLTYFQNEAQLDKSGLPSDRFFAERPEGSVSTLKIQRTQQEDSAVYLCASRGRSGELFFGEGSRLTVL.

This clonotype was counted only a few times. The V call is TRBV5-4, the J call TRBJ2-7, with a tentative D call TRBD1 (6 bases). V was trimmed by 1 base and J by 6 bases, leaving 14 bases between them. The CDR3 is 14 amino acids. Germline values: CDR1 SGHNT, CDR2 YYREEE (reference sequence). The CDR3 DNA follows: TGTGCCAGCAGCTTGCGGGACATCCCCACCGAGCAGTACTTC. It specifies CASSLRDIPTEQYF.

The sample holds a few counts of this clonotype. V gene TRBV5-1 combines with J gene TRBJ2-1, with a tentative D call TRBD2 (5 bases). This CDR3 comprises 16 residues. Per germline, CDR1 SGHRS and CDR2 YFSETQ. Trimming shortened V by 1 base and J by 8 bases, and 19 bases separated the two germline ends. Here the CDR3 DNA reads TGCGCCAGCAGCTTGCTTGGAACTAGTTTTAACTATGAGCAGTTCTTC. Amino acids: CASSLLGTSFNYEQFF.

The chain joins TRBV29-1 to TRBJ2-7; maybe TRBD2 (6 bases). Per the germline V gene, CDR1 is SQVTM and CDR2 is ANQGSEA. The germline V and J ends were trimmed by 2 bases and 0 bases, with 8 bases remaining between them. This CDR3 contains 13 residues. CDR3 protein: CSVESGSSYEQYF. The CDR3 DNA is TGCAGCGTTGAATCCGGGAGCTCCTACGAGCAGTACTTC.

This clonotype was seen many times. The chain is built from TRBV20-1 and TRBJ1-1; 8 bases line up with TRBD1. V gave up 6 bases and J gave up 4 bases; unmatched junction bases: 4. The CDR3 has 12 amino acids. Germline assignment: CDR1 DFQATT and CDR2 SNEGSKA (reference sequence). The CDR3 loop reads CSAFDRGTEAFF. As DNA, the CDR3 is TGCAGTGCCTTCGACAGGGGCACTGAAGCTTTCTTT.

The chain uses TRBV15 and TRBJ1-5; 7 bases fit TRBD1. Trimming at V came to 5 bases and at J to 2 bases, leaving 18 bases not matched to a gene. The CDR3 is made up of 19 amino acids. CDR1 LNHNV and CDR2 YYDKDF come from the germline V gene (reference sequence). The CDR3 is CATSAGEGRGPWGNQPQHF. The DNA for the CDR3 is TGTGCCACCAGCGCCGGCGAGGGAAGGGGGCCCTGGGGCAATCAGCCCCAGCATTTT.

The rearrangement joins TRBV7-3 to TRBJ2-7; TRBD1 is a possible D gene (6 bases). This CDR3 is 15 amino acids long. V shed 4 bases and J shed 3 bases, with 16 bases lying between them. Germline CDR1 reads SGHTA; CDR2 reads FQGTGA. In DNA form, the CDR3 reads TGTGCCAGCAGCTCCTATGGGGGCCCCGGCTACGAGCAGTACTTC. Its translation is CASSSYGGPGYEQYF.

This clonotype was detected ten times or more. The genes are TRBV5-6 and TRBJ2-7; 9 bases are shared with TRBD1. Looked up from germline, CDR1 is SGHDT and CDR2 is YYEEEE. The CDR3 has 14 amino acids. V lost 2 bases, J lost 3 bases, and 3 bases stayed unmatched. The CDR3 DNA reads TGTGCCAGCAGCTTAGGGACAGGGAACTACGAGCAGTACTTC. This encodes CASSLGTGNYEQYF.

This chain links TRBV20-1 with TRBJ2-7; D might be TRBD2 (5 bases). CDR3 size: 13 residues. V gave up 3 bases and J gave up 3 bases, with 12 bases separating them. CDR1 is DFQATT and CDR2 is SNEGSKA in the germline V gene (reference sequence). The CDR3 loop is CSASPSGDYEQYF. The CDR3 bases are TGCAGTGCTAGTCCCAGCGGAGACTACGAGCAGTACTTC.

In its sample, this clonotype was seen many times. CDR3 residues: CATSGAGSLDTQYF. The CDR3, as DNA: TGTGCCACCAGTGGGGCAGGGAGCTTGGATACGCAGTATTTT. The chain combines TRBV24-1 with TRBJ2-3, with D possibly being TRBD1 or TRBD2 (5 bases each). Germline V lookup: CDR1 KGHDR, CDR2 SFDVKD. CDR3 length equals 14 residues. Trimming pared 5 bases from V and 6 bases from J, leaving 14 bases between.

The genes are TRBV7-2 and TRBJ1-3, with D hard to call. Deletions cut 10 bases from V and 2 bases from J, with 9 bases between. The CDR3 covers 12 residues. Germline lookup yields CDR1 SGHTA and CDR2 FQGNSA. For the CDR3, the DNA is TGTGCCACCGCGTCCCCTGGAAACACCATATATTTT. Its protein is CATASPGNTIYF.

This clonotype appeared a few times. The CDR3 coding sequence is TGCAGTGCTAGAGCGAACCGCTTCGGCACAGATACGCAGTATTTT. Its protein product is CSARANRFGTDTQYF. The rearrangement links TRBV20-1 to TRBJ2-3; D is unclear. The CDR3 runs 15 residues. V lost 1 base and J lost 1, with 12 bases in between. Germline CDR1 is DFQATT and CDR2 is SNEGSKA (reference sequence).

This clonotype was detected ten times or more. The chain employs TRBV3-1 and TRBJ2-7; D perhaps matches TRBD2 (6 bases). V lost 4 bases and J 7 bases, leaving 23 bases between the germline ends. CDR3 size: 16 residues. Per the germline V gene, CDR1 is LGHDT and CDR2 is YNNKEL (reference sequence). In nucleotides, the CDR3 is TGTGCCAGCAGCCCCAGCAGCCGGCGGGAAGTAGCTGAGCAGTACTTC. This gives the protein CASSPSSRREVAEQYF.

The chain carries TRBV12-3 or TRBV12-4 and TRBJ1-2; D uncertain. The germline V and J ends were trimmed by 5 bases and 5 bases, with 12 bases remaining between them. The CDR3 has 13 residues. This CDR3 reads CASSRDKSYGYTF. The CDR3 DNA follows: TGTGCCAGCAGTAGAGACAAGTCGTATGGCTACACCTTC.

This clonotype was seen more than once but under ten times. The V and J genes are TRBV6-1 and TRBJ1-1; 7 nucleotides match TRBD1. The junction had 6 bases not matched to a gene; V was cut back by 6 bases and J by 5 bases. The V gene's germline CDR1 is MNHNS and CDR2 SASEGT. The CDR3 is 13 residues long. CDR3 bases: TGTGCCAGCAGCTATACAGGGGTAACTGAAGCTTTCTTT. Translation: CASSYTGVTEAFF.

The J gene is TRBJ1-6, the V gene TRBV7-2; D possibly corresponds to TRBD1 (5 bases). Trimming pared 6 bases from V and 7 bases from J, leaving 16 bases between. CDR3 size: 15 residues. From germline, CDR1 is SGHTA and CDR2 FQGNSA. The CDR3 coding sequence is TGTGCCAGCAGGCCGAACGACAGAGTAAATTCACCCCTCCACTTT. This codes for CASRPNDRVNSPLHF.

The table lists this clonotype with many counts. The chain has TRBV29-1 and TRBJ2-3, with TRBD1 as a possible D gene (6 bases). Germline CDR1 is SQVTM and CDR2 is ANQGSEA. Trimming left V 7 bases short and J 5 bases short, with 13 bases between. This CDR3 contains 12 residues. CDR3 amino acids: CSAQLRGDTQYF. As DNA, the CDR3 is TGCAGCGCCCAACTCAGGGGAGATACGCAGTATTTT.